This T cell receptor beta chain is drawn from a study of blood T cell repertoires in COVID-19. Overall study: Acute and convalescent COVID-19 specimens originated in the United States, Italy and Spain.

Living in 24 US areas, the participants were between roughly 18 and 89 years of age. Source study methods: For nucleated cells, counts were estimated from reference gene primer amplification. Generated by immunoSEQ multiplex PCR, the TCRdb table keeps only in-frame clones and is missing some. V and J calls and clone size follow that table, whereas D and trimming were derived from the DNA. Here the sample spans fewer than 500,000 clones, around 89% being singletons. The CDR3 is made up of 17 amino acids. With 4 bases removed from V and 0 bases from J, the gap between germline ends came to 17 bases. From germline, CDR1 is LGHDT and CDR2 YNNKEL (reference sequence).

The chain carries TRBV3-1 (or the pseudogene TRBV3-2) and TRBJ2-3; a weak D match, TRBD1 (5 bases). This TCR was recovered from a woman aged 25 to 39 with acute COVID-19. The specimen sequenced was PBMCs or T cells enriched from blood (not recorded which). CDR3 coding DNA: TGTGCCAGCAGCCCCCCGAACAGGCCTTCTAGCACAGATACGCAGTATTTT. This codes for CASSPPNRPSSTDTQYF.